This section outlines one T cell receptor (beta chain) sequence together with its context. The protocol was immunoSEQ multiplex PCR, while the TCRdb copy is restricted to in-frame clones and leaves out a portion. The repertoire has some 170,000 clones, around four fifths of them found once; the top ten carry roughly a tenth. These data come from a study of blood T cell repertoires in COVID-19. Study details: PBMCs, B-cell-depleted T cells, or T cells provided the cDNA or gDNA that made up the material.

This CDR3 is 15 amino acids long. The germline gives CDR1 PRHDT, CDR2 FYEKMQ (reference sequence). With 0 bases removed from V and 0 bases from J, the gap between germline ends came to 9 bases. Input material: peripheral blood. The sequence was collected from a woman over 75 with active or convalescent COVID-19. The rearrangement joins TRBV13 to TRBJ2-7; no definite D call. The CDR3 protein is CASSLGQIPSYEQYF. In nucleotides, the CDR3 is TGTGCCAGCAGCTTAGGGCAGATACCCTCCTACGAGCAGTACTTC.